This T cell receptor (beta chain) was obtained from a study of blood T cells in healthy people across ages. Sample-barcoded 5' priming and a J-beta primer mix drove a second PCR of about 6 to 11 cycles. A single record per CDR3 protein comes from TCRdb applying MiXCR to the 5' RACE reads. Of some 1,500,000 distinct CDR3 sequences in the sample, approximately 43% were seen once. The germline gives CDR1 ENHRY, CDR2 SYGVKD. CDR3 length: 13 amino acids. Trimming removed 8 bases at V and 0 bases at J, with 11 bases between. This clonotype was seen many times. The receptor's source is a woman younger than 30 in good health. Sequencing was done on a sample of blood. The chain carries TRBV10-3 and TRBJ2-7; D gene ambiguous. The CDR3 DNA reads TGTGCCATCGCTCAATTGGGCTCCTACGAGCAGTACTTC. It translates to CAIAQLGSYEQYF.